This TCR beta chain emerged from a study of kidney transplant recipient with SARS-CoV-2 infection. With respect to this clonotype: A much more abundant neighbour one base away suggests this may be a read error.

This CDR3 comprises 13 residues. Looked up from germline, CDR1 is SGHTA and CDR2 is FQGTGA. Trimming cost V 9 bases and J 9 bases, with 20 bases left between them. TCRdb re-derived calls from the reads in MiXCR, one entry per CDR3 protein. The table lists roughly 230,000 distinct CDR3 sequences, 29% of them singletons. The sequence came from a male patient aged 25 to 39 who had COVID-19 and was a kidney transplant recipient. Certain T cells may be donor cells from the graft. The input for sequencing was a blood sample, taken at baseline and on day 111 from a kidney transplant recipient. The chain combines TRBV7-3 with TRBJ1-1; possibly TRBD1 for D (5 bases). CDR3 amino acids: CARSPRRDAKAFF. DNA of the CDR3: TGTGCCAGGAGCCCCCGCCGGGACGCGAAAGCTTTCTTT. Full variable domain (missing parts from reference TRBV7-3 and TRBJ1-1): GAGVSQTPSNKVTEKGKYVELRCDPISGHTALYWYRQSLGQGPEFLIYFQGTGAADDSGLPNDRFFAVRPEGSVSTLKIQRTERGDSAVYLCARSPRRDAKAFFGQGTRLTVV.